This T cell receptor (beta chain) was identified during a study of T cell repertoires in cytomegalovirus infection. The overall study: Matching HLA type, along with CMV infection, was indicated by public TCR beta signatures.

This clonotype was counted between two and nine times. Its antigen is undetermined. In germline, CDR1 is LNHNV, CDR2 YYDKDF (reference sequence). Trimming removed 1 base at V and 7 bases at J, with 11 bases between. The CDR3 has 15 amino acids. MiXCR was run by TCRdb on the reads, yielding one entry per CDR3 protein. The sample carries fewer than 400,000 distinct CDR3 sequences, over 15% recorded once. Whole-study results and caveats: Dominating the ex vivo response were TCR beta clonotypes that were CMV-specific and HLA-C-restricted.

This TCR was recovered from a human donor in good health (CMV status not recorded). Some clones in this sample may be carry-over from other donors' samples. Sequenced: PBMCs. The rearrangement links TRBV15 to TRBJ1-6, with D possibly TRBD1 on 6 matching bases. The CDR3 is CATSRGGTMNSPLHF. CDR3 sequence (DNA): TGTGCCACCAGCAGAGGGGGGACAATGAATTCACCCCTCCACTTT.